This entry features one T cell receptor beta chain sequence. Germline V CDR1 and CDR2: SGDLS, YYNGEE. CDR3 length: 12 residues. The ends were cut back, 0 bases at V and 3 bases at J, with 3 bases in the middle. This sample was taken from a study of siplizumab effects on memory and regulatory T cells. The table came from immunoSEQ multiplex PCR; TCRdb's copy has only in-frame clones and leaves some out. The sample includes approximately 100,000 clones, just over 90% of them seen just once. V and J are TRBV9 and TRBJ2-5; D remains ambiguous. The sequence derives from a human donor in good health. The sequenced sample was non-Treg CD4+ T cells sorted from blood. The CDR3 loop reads CASSVEEETQYF. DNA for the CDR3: TGTGCCAGCAGCGTAGAAGAAGAGACCCAGTACTTC.